This T cell receptor (beta chain) originates from a study of blood T cell repertoires in COVID-19. Only a few counts were recorded for this clone. CDR1 is SGHAT and CDR2 is FQNNGV in the germline V gene. The length of the CDR3 is 14 residues. J gave up 3 bases and V 4 bases, and 5 bases lay outside the gene matches. Participant reports of clinical history set cohort assignment. Sequenced by immunoSEQ multiplex PCR; TCRdb stores in-frame clones only, minus some. Among approximately 210,000 clones listed, more than 70% were seen once. Input material: PBMCs or T cells enriched from blood (not recorded which). The sequence derives from a man younger than 45 with acute COVID-19. The J gene is TRBJ1-2, the V gene TRBV11-2, with TRBD1 matching over 7 bases. As DNA, the CDR3 is TGTGCCAGCAGCTCGGGACAGCTATACTATGGCTACACCTTC. Protein: CASSSGQLYYGYTF.